The TCR beta chain under discussion was sequenced for a study of cytomegalovirus exposure and HLA in healthy donors. As regards this clone: Its antigen is currently unknown.

The CDR3 covers 14 residues. V lost 6 bases and J lost 7; bases outside the gene matches: 6. CDR1 and CDR2 from the germline V gene are MNHNY and SVGAGI (reference sequence). PCR was performed using 60 Vbeta and 13 Jbeta primers. Profiling relied on immunoSEQ multiplex PCR, and the TCRdb table lists in-frame clones only, not all of them. The sample lists 110,000 to 150,000 clones, over 60% occurring once. Whole-study findings and limits: TRBV6-2, TRBV6-3 and some other V segments were excluded as indistinguishable. It was reported in a later analysis that an Asian-associated ancestry cluster showed fewer N-insertions than the roughly 670-donor mean. Earlier analysis looked at TCR beta V segments, and most were productive about 87% or about 30% of the time. It was reported that TCR beta sequences correctly inferred the HLA-A and HLA-B alleles for most subjects.

This chain links TRBV6-6 with TRBJ1-4; 9 bases line up with TRBD1. This TCR was sampled from a man aged 35-49 years in good health and CMV-seronegative. Sequencing input: PBMCs. The CDR3 DNA reads as TGTGCCAGCAGCCGCGGGACAGGGTTTGAAAAACTGTTTTTT. Its translation is CASSRGTGFEKLFF.